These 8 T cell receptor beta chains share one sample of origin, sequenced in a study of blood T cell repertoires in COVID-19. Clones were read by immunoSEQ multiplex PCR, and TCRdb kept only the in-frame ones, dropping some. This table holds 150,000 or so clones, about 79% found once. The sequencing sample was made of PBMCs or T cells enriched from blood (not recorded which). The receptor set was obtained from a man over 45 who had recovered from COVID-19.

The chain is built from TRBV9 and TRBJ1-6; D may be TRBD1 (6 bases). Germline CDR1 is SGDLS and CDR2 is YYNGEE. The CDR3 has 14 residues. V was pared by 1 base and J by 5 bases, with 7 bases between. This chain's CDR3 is CASSVTGNNSPLHF. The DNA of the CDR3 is TGTGCCAGCAGCGTAACAGGGAATAATTCACCCCTCCACTTT.

The CDR3 sequence: CASSGGGDTQYF. CDR3 sequence (DNA): TGTGCCAGCAGCGGGGGTGGAGATACGCAGTATTTT. V and J are TRBV6-5 and TRBJ2-3; maybe TRBD2 (6 bases). The CDR3 contains 12 residues. V was pared by 6 bases and J by 5 bases, with 9 bases between. Germline lookup yields CDR1 MNHEY and CDR2 SVGAGI.

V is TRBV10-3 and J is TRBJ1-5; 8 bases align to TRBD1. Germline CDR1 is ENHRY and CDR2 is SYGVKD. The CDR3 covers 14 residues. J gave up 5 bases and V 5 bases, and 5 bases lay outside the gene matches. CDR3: CAISTGGRDQPQHF. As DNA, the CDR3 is TGTGCCATCAGTACAGGGGGGCGCGATCAGCCCCAGCATTTT.

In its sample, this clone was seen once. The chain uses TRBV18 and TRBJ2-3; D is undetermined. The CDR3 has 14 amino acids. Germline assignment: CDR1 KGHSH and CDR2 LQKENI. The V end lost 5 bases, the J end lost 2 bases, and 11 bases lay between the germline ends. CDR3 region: CASSKTRYTDTQYF. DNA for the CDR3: TGTGCCAGCTCAAAGACTCGCTACACAGATACGCAGTATTTT.

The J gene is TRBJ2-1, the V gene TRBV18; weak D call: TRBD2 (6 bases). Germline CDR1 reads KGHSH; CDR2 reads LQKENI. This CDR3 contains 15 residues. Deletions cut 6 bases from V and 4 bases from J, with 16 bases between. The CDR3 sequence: CASSTGTAGYNEQFF. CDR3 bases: TGTGCCAGCTCCACCGGGACTGCGGGGTACAATGAGCAGTTCTTC.

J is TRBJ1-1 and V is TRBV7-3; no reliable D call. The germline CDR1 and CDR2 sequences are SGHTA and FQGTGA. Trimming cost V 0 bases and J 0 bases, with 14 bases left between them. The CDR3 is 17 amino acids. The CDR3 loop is CASSLTRAVGLNTEAFF. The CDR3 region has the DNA TGTGCCAGCAGCTTAACGCGGGCGGTCGGATTGAACACTGAAGCTTTCTTT.

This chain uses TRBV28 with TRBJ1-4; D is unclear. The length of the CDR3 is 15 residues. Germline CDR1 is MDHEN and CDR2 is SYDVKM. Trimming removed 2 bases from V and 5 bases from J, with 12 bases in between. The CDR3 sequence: CASSLEGALNEKLFF. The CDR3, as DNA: TGTGCCAGCAGTTTAGAGGGAGCCCTCAATGAAAAACTGTTTTTT.

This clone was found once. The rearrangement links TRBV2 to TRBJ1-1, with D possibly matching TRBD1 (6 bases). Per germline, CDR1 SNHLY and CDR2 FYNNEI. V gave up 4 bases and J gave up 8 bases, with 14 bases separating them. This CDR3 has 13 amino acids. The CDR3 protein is CASSVRQTGEAFF. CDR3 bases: TGTGCCAGCAGTGTTCGACAGACAGGAGAAGCTTTCTTT.